Listed here are 20 T cell receptor beta chains from one sample, sequenced in a study of cytomegalovirus exposure and HLA in healthy donors (dated by TCRdb to the late 2010s). The library was produced with the immunoSEQ multiplex PCR assay. The multiplex PCR relied on a mix of 60 forward primers for TCR Vbeta segments and 13 reverse primers for TCR Jbeta segments. The immuneACCESS repertoire file appears here via TCRdb, limited to in-frame rearrangements. These files lack a portion of the clones; in checked studies, under half of the deficit traces to unresolved V genes, and the cause of the others is not known. The table for this sample lists 82,000 or so clones; over 9.5% of them were counted only once. The ten most abundant clones make up almost 25% of the sample. The sequenced material came from PBMCs. The origin of the receptors is a man aged 60-69 years in good health and CMV-seropositive.

This chain uses TRBV6-6 with TRBJ2-5, with 11 bases fitting TRBD2. V shed 3 bases, J shed 5 bases, and the junction held 5 bases outside the gene matches. CDR1 is MNHNY and CDR2 is SVGAGI in the germline V gene (reference sequence). The CDR3 has 15 residues. The CDR3 region has the DNA TGTGCCAGCAGTTATCGTCTAGCGGGGGGCGAGACCCAGTACTTC. Amino acids: CASSYRLAGGETQYF.

V and J are TRBV5-6 and TRBJ2-1; 16 bases agree with TRBD2. The junction had 1 base not matched to a gene; V was cut back by 0 bases and J by 4 bases. From germline, CDR1 is SGHDT and CDR2 YYEEEE. The CDR3 covers 17 residues. The chain's CDR3 is CASSLVGLAGGYNEQFF. The CDR3 DNA is TGTGCCAGCAGCTTGGTGGGACTAGCGGGAGGGTACAATGAGCAGTTCTTC.

V gene TRBV28 combines with J gene TRBJ1-3; a possible D gene is TRBD1 (6 bases). V gave up 5 bases and J gave up 3 bases, with 17 bases separating them. Per germline, CDR1 MDHEN and CDR2 SYDVKM. The CDR3 sequence is 16 residues long. CDR3: CASSPYQGLLGNTIYF. In DNA form, the CDR3 reads TGTGCCAGCAGTCCTTACCAGGGGTTACTTGGAAACACCATATATTTT.

This clone was seen a few times. The chain couples TRBV30 to TRBJ2-5; the match to TRBD2 covers 12 bases. The CDR3 is 18 residues long. Trimming took 1 base from V and 4 from J; bases not matched to a gene: 13. Per the germline V gene, CDR1 is GTSNPN and CDR2 is SVGIG (reference sequence). CDR3 in amino acids: CAWSGSSGRAEGRETQYF. CDR3 coding DNA: TGTGCCTGGAGTGGATCTAGCGGGAGGGCCGAGGGGAGAGAGACCCAGTACTTC. Full variable domain (outside the CDR3, taken from reference TRBV30 and TRBJ2-5): SQTIHQWPATLVQPVGSPLSLECTVEGTSNPNLYWYRQAAGRGLQLLFYSVGIGQISSEVPQNLSASRPQDRQFILSSKKLLLSDSGFYLCAWSGSSGRAEGRETQYFGPGTRLLVL.

The chain links TRBV11-3 to TRBJ2-1, with no clear D. The CDR3 covers 13 residues. With 2 bases removed from V and 7 bases from J, the gap between germline ends came to 9 bases. Germline V lookup: CDR1 SGHNT, CDR2 YENEEA. The CDR3 sequence is CASSLNPRNEQFF. The CDR3, as DNA: TGTGCCAGCAGCTTAAATCCGAGGAATGAGCAGTTCTTC.

This clone showed up just a few times. V and J are TRBV27 and TRBJ1-5; TRBD1 agrees at 8 bases. This CDR3 contains 15 residues. V gave up 7 bases and J gave up 4 bases; unmatched junction bases: 9. Germline CDR1 MNHEY, CDR2 SMNVEV (reference sequence). In DNA, the CDR3 is TGTGCCAGCATGCTGATCTGGACAGGGAATCAGCCCCAGCATTTT. Protein product: CASMLIWTGNQPQHF.

This clone has just a few counts. The genes are TRBV9 and TRBJ2-7, with a weak D call TRBD1 (5 bases). The V gene's germline CDR1 is SGDLS and CDR2 YYNGEE. The V end lost 0 bases, the J end lost 3 bases, and 13 bases lay between the germline ends. The CDR3 runs to 15 residues. The CDR3 bases are TGTGCCAGCAGCGTAGCTGGGCAGGGAATCTACGAGCAGTACTTC. Translating gives CASSVAGQGIYEQYF.

The CDR3 DNA reads as TGCGCCAGCAGCTATCCCGGGACAGGCGTCGGGGAGCTGTTTTTT. Translating gives CASSYPGTGVGELFF. This chain joins TRBV5-1 and TRBJ2-2; 8 nucleotides line up with TRBD1. The CDR3 has 15 residues. Looked up from germline, CDR1 is SGHRS and CDR2 is YFSETQ. The ends lost 3 bases at V and 7 bases at J; junction bases unmatched: 8.

This chain links TRBV30 with TRBJ2-2; 7 bases are shared with TRBD1. This CDR3 is 15 amino acids long. After removal of 4 bases from V and 4 bases from J, the junction contained 9 bases not matched to a gene. Germline V CDR1 and CDR2: GTSNPN, SVGIG (reference sequence). The chain's CDR3 is CAWTTGIMGTGELFF. As DNA, the CDR3 is TGTGCCTGGACGACAGGGATAATGGGCACCGGGGAGCTGTTTTTT.

V gene TRBV9 combines with J gene TRBJ2-3, with 9 bases aligning to TRBD2. Germline CDR1 and CDR2: SGDLS and YYNGEE. The CDR3 is 15 amino acids. V trimming: 0 bases; J trimming: 3 bases; junction bases outside the gene matches: 2. This CDR3 reads CASSVVAGETDTQYF. The CDR3, as DNA: TGTGCCAGCAGCGTAGTAGCGGGAGAAACAGATACGCAGTATTTT.

J is TRBJ2-5 and V is TRBV29-1; D might be TRBD2 (6 bases). The DNA end lines up better with TRBJ2-7; the J call may be wrong. CDR3 length: 11 residues. CDR1 and CDR2 from the germline V gene are SQVTM and ANQGSEA. CDR3 sequence (DNA): TGCAGCGCGACTAGTAACTACGAGCAGTACTTC. Translation gives CSATSNYEQYF.

This chain connects TRBV18 to TRBJ1-5, with D tentatively TRBD1 (5 bases). Germline V gene lookup returns CDR1 KGHSH and CDR2 LQKENI. Trimming took off 2 bases at V and 6 bases at J, with 8 bases between the two ends. The CDR3 totals 13 residues. The CDR3 loop is CASSPSGGQPQHF. CDR3 sequence (DNA): TGTGCCAGCTCACCATCCGGGGGTCAGCCCCAGCATTTT. The whole variable domain, remainder taken from reference TRBV18 and TRBJ1-5, is NAGVMQNPRHLVRRRGQEARLRCSPMKGHSHVYWYRQLPEEGLKFMVYLQKENIIDESGMPKERFSAEFPKEGPSILRIQQVVRGDSAAYFCASSPSGGQPQHFGDGTRLSIL.

The J gene is TRBJ2-7, the V gene TRBV11-2; D unclear. Germline V gene data show CDR1 as SGHAT and CDR2 as FQNNGV. This CDR3 contains 14 residues. V lost 5 bases, J lost 0 bases, and 11 bases lay in between. In DNA form, the CDR3 reads TGTGCCAGCAGCCCCTGGTATAGCTCCTACGAGCAGTACGTC. Its translation is CASSPWYSSYEQYV.

This clone has a handful of counts. The chain recombines TRBV11-2 with TRBJ1-2, with 7 bases that match TRBD1. The CDR3 loop spans 13 amino acids. The ends lost 4 bases at V and 2 bases at J; junction bases unmatched: 1. Germline CDR1 reads SGHAT; CDR2 reads FQNNGV. For the CDR3, the DNA is TGTGCCAGCAGCTCGGGACAGAACTATGGCTACACCTTC. Translated: CASSSGQNYGYTF.

The chain uses TRBV6-5 and TRBJ1-2, with unresolved D. CDR3 length: 12 residues. V was clipped by 6 bases and J by 4 bases, with 9 bases between them. Germline V gene sequence: CDR1 MNHEY, CDR2 SVGAGI. CDR3 loop: CASRGGPYGYTF. The CDR3 DNA reads as TGTGCCAGCAGAGGAGGACCCTATGGCTACACCTTC.

J is TRBJ1-2 and V is TRBV28; 9 bases match TRBD1. Germline trimming cut 6 bases from V and 12 bases from J; bases unmatched to any gene: 14. This CDR3 is built from 14 residues. In germline, CDR1 is MDHEN, CDR2 SYDVKM. The CDR3 region has the DNA TGTGCCAGCAGGCTCCCGGGACAGGGTTTTTACGACACCTTC. Translated, it gives CASRLPGQGFYDTF.

The rearrangement joins TRBV28 to TRBJ1-3; the match to TRBD1 covers 7 bases. Germline-derived CDR1 and CDR2 are MDHEN and SYDVKM. V lost 8 bases, J lost 6 bases, and 10 bases stayed unmatched. The CDR3 contains 14 residues. CDR3 DNA: TGTGCCAGCGGCACCGGGACAGTTAAAAACACCATATATTTT. Residues: CASGTGTVKNTIYF. The full variable domain, completed using reference TRBV28 and TRBJ1-3, is DVKVTQSSRYLVKRTGEKVFLECVQDMDHENMFWYRQDPGLGLRLIYFSYDVKMKEKGDIPEGYSVSREKKERFSLILESASTNQTSMYLCASGTGTVKNTIYFGEGSWLTVV.

The rearrangement uses TRBV7-6 and TRBJ2-7; the match to TRBD1 covers 11 bases. CDR3 length: 15 amino acids. Germline trimming cut 8 bases from V and 6 bases from J; bases unmatched to any gene: 12. Germline-derived CDR1 and CDR2 are SGHVS and FNYEAQ. The CDR3, as DNA: TGTGCCAGCCAGCTTACTCGGACAGGGGGCTCCGAGCAGTACTTC. Translation: CASQLTRTGGSEQYF.

Only a few counts were recorded for this clone. The V call is TRBV19, the J call TRBJ1-5; D ambiguous. Deletions cut 10 bases from V and 0 bases from J, with 13 bases between. Germline-derived CDR1 and CDR2 are LNHDA and SQIVND (reference sequence). The CDR3 is 14 residues long. CDR3 region: CATHEWASNQPQHF. DNA of the CDR3: TGTGCCACCCACGAGTGGGCTAGCAATCAGCCCCAGCATTTT.

The rearrangement uses TRBV11-2 and TRBJ2-3; 9 bases are a match to TRBD1. The CDR3 has 17 amino acids. J was trimmed by 1 base and V by 5 bases; bases with no gene match: 10. Germline CDR1 SGHAT, CDR2 FQNNGV. The CDR3, as DNA: TGTGCCAGCAGCCCACTGGCATGGACAGGGGGCACAGATACGCAGTATTTT. Protein sequence: CASSPLAWTGGTDTQYF.